Below, 15 T cell receptor beta chains from the same sample are listed, as sequenced in a study of T cell responses to AZD1222 COVID-19 vaccine. Clones were read by immunoSEQ multiplex PCR, and TCRdb kept only the in-frame ones, dropping some. Here the sample spans around 140,000 clones, about 91% being singletons. The sample here was peripheral blood, taken 28 days after the second AZD1222 dose. Receptors were obtained from an adult who received the AZD1222 COVID-19 vaccine.

The chain employs TRBV19 and TRBJ2-2; 10 nucleotides align to TRBD2. V gave up 3 bases and J gave up 9 bases; unmatched junction bases: 10. The germline CDR1 and CDR2 sequences are LNHDA and SQIVND (reference sequence). This CDR3 contains 16 residues. The CDR3 here is CASSIPSAGGRRELFF. The CDR3, as DNA: TGTGCCAGTAGTATCCCTTCAGCGGGGGGGCGCCGGGAGCTGTTTTTT. The full variable domain, in which reference TRBV19 and TRBJ2-2 provide the parts outside the CDR3, is DGGITQSPKYLFRKEGQNVTLSCEQNLNHDAMYWYRQDPGQGLRLIYYSQIVNDFQKGDIAEGYSVSREKKESFPLTVTSAQKNPTAFYLCASSIPSAGGRRELFFGEGSRLTVL.

CDR3 bases: TGTGCCAGCAGTGAAGCGGGCACTGGATATAGCAATCAGCCCCAGCATTTT. Its translation: CASSEAGTGYSNQPQHF. The gene calls are TRBV6-1 and TRBJ1-5; D not certain. The V gene's germline CDR1 is MNHNS and CDR2 SASEGT. Trimming stripped 0 bases from V and 0 bases from J, with 12 bases between. The CDR3 spans 17 residues.

This chain joins TRBV13 and TRBJ2-3; 8 nucleotides match TRBD2. Germline loops: CDR1 PRHDT, CDR2 FYEKMQ (reference sequence). This CDR3 has 17 residues. Losses at the gene ends were 9 bases for V and 4 bases for J; bases not matched to a gene: 18. CDR3 sequence reads: CASLDREGPSGADTQYF. Written as DNA, the CDR3 is TGTGCCAGTCTCGATCGGGAGGGACCCAGCGGGGCAGATACGCAGTATTTT.

V gene TRBV18 combines with J gene TRBJ1-1; the match to TRBD1 covers 8 bases. Trimming at V came to 4 bases and at J to 0 bases, leaving 4 bases not matched to a gene. Germline loops: CDR1 KGHSH, CDR2 LQKENI. CDR3 length: 15 amino acids. The CDR3 loop reads CASSQGQGMNTEAFF. The CDR3 region has the DNA TGTGCCAGCTCACAAGGACAGGGAATGAACACTGAAGCTTTCTTT. The whole variable domain, remainder taken from reference TRBV18 and TRBJ1-1, is NAGVMQNPRHLVRRRGQEARLRCSPMKGHSHVYWYRQLPEEGLKFMVYLQKENIIDESGMPKERFSAEFPKEGPSILRIQQVVRGDSAAYFCASSQGQGMNTEAFFGQGTRLTVV.

This chain joins TRBV5-5 and TRBJ2-2; 11 bases match TRBD1. With 5 bases clipped from V and 7 bases from J, the junction kept 7 bases outside the gene matches. Germline values: CDR1 SGHKS, CDR2 YYEKEE (reference sequence). The CDR3 contains 15 residues. CDR3 DNA sequence: TGTGCCAGCAGTCCTACCGGGACAGGGGGCGGGGAGCTGTTTTTT. The encoded protein is CASSPTGTGGGELFF.

The chain recombines TRBV6-2 or TRBV6-3 with TRBJ1-2; D is undetermined. The germline V gene has CDR1 MNHEY and CDR2 SVGEGT. Trimming removed 1 base from V and 0 bases from J, with 12 bases in between. The CDR3 length is 16 residues. CDR3 residues: CASSYFGRTSNYGYTF. The CDR3 DNA follows: TGTGCCAGCAGTTACTTTGGACGTACTTCTAACTATGGCTACACCTTC.

The chain has TRBV27 and TRBJ2-3; D is possibly TRBD2 (6 bases). The CDR3 contains 17 residues. V was trimmed by 2 bases and J by 1 base, leaving 16 bases between them. Germline lookup yields CDR1 MNHEY and CDR2 SMNVEV (reference sequence). In DNA, the CDR3 is TGTGCCAGCAGTTTAACCCTCGCGGGATGGGGCACAGATACGCAGTATTTT. Protein: CASSLTLAGWGTDTQYF.

V and J are TRBV3-1 (or the pseudogene TRBV3-2) and TRBJ2-2, with D uncertain. Germline V gene data show CDR1 as LGHDT and CDR2 as YNNKEL (reference sequence). This CDR3 is 13 amino acids long. Trimming left V 8 bases short and J 3 bases short, with 10 bases between. CDR3 region: CASYASDTGELFF. The CDR3 DNA reads as TGTGCCAGCTACGCCAGCGACACCGGGGAGCTGTTTTTT.

The chain joins TRBV14 to TRBJ1-1; D unclear. From germline, CDR1 is SGHDN and CDR2 FVKESK. V shed 4 bases and J shed 5 bases, with 17 bases lying between them. This CDR3 has 15 amino acids. The chain's CDR3 is CASSPKPEGWTEAFF. The CDR3 DNA reads as TGTGCCAGCAGCCCCAAGCCGGAGGGATGGACTGAAGCTTTCTTT.

Only one count was recorded for this clone. CDR3 nucleotide sequence: TGTGCCAGCATTACATCTACGAGTGGCTACACCTTC. Residues: CASITSTSGYTF. The chain uses TRBV28 and TRBJ1-2; no reliable D call. The germline V and J ends were trimmed by 7 bases and 7 bases, with 13 bases remaining between them. This CDR3 has 12 residues. Germline CDR1 reads MDHEN; CDR2 reads SYDVKM.

CDR3 bases: TGTGCCAGCAGCCCTCGGGGGGCGACCTACAATGAGCAGTTCTTC. Translating gives CASSPRGATYNEQFF. This chain links TRBV5-4 with TRBJ2-1; D might be TRBD2 (7 bases). The CDR3 is 15 residues long. Germline values: CDR1 SGHNT, CDR2 YYREEE (reference sequence). V lost 4 bases and J lost 2, with 13 bases in between.

This chain connects TRBV15 to TRBJ1-4, with D possibly matching TRBD1 (5 bases). V was pared by 3 bases and J by 8 bases, with 16 bases between. This CDR3 comprises 15 residues. Germline CDR1 LNHNV, CDR2 YYDKDF (reference sequence). The CDR3 region has the DNA TGTGCCACCAGCAGCCCCCATGGGGCGGGAGAAAAACTGTTTTTT. It codes for CATSSPHGAGEKLFF.

The table lists this clone with a count of one. The V gene is TRBV7-9, the J gene TRBJ1-1; no definite D call. Between the trimmed V and J ends, which lost 3 bases and 0 bases, there was a span of 11 bases. CDR1 and CDR2 from the germline V gene are SEHNR and FQNEAQ (reference sequence). This CDR3 comprises 15 residues. The CDR3 region is CASSLVGSMNTEAFF. CDR3 nucleotide sequence: TGTGCCAGCAGCTTGGTTGGGAGCATGAACACTGAAGCTTTCTTT.

CDR3 DNA: TGCGCCAGCAGCGGTTCTTCCGGGACTAGCGGGAGAAGAAGGAACAATGAGCAGTTCTTC. It translates to CASSGSSGTSGRRRNNEQFF. This chain joins TRBV5-1 and TRBJ2-1; 14 nucleotides match TRBD2. V was clipped by 4 bases and J by 5 bases; unmatched bases: 17. The V gene's germline CDR1 is SGHRS and CDR2 YFSETQ. This CDR3 region has 20 residues.

This chain connects TRBV7-2 to TRBJ2-1; D is uncertain. Germline assignment: CDR1 SGHTA and CDR2 FQGNSA. This CDR3 contains 14 residues. V gave up 3 bases and J gave up 2 bases, with 8 bases separating them. The chain's CDR3 is CASSFVGTYNEQFF. The CDR3 DNA is TGTGCCAGCAGCTTCGTGGGGACCTACAATGAGCAGTTCTTC.